This T cell receptor (beta chain) stems from a study of cytomegalovirus exposure and HLA in healthy donors. As concerns this clone: The antigen remains undetermined.

CDR3 length: 12 residues. The V end was cut by 8 bases, the J end by 7 bases, with 9 bases between. CDR1 and CDR2 (germline): MNHEY, SMNVEV (reference sequence). 60 Vbeta and 13 Jbeta primers were used in PCR. Clones were sequenced by immunoSEQ multiplex PCR, and TCRdb holds only the in-frame ones, with some missing. Among 150,000 to 200,000 clones listed, about 83% were seen once. Findings and caveats of the study: Most sequenced TCRs were rare (though some public TCRs occurred in many donors). Common viral pathogens seemed, in a later analysis, to connect with several of the most significant clusters. Cytomegalovirus-associated TCR beta chains were listed, numbering approximately 150. Some highly shared sequence variants likely arose as a pipeline artifact.

The gene calls are TRBV27 and TRBJ1-6; tentative D call: TRBD1 (6 bases). This TCR derives from a man aged 40-55 years in good health and CMV-seropositive. The specimen sequenced was PBMCs. The chain's CDR3 is CASLQGNSPLHF. The CDR3 DNA sequence: TGTGCCAGCTTACAGGGAAATTCACCCCTCCACTTT.